The clone carrying this T cell receptor (beta chain) was recorded many times. What it binds is unknown. This sample is part of a study of regulatory T cells in long-lasting Graves disease. Study details: Antithyroid drugs had been given to newly diagnosed Graves' patients for under 3 months. General observations from the study: Persistent disease samples used TRBV28, TRBJ1-2 and TRBJ2-5 preferentially.

Investigators prepared the TCR beta libraries by applying iRepertoire HTBI primers and Arm-PCR of CDR3 regions. TCRdb re-analysed the multiplex PCR reads in MiXCR, keeping a single row per CDR3 protein. The table includes some 400,000 distinct CDR3 sequences, more than 13% detected once. Time point meaning: newly diagnosed GD, antithyroid drugs for less than 3 months. With RNA extracted from PBMCs as input, the TCR library was made. The EDTA tubes were filled with around 8.5 milliliters of drawn peripheral blood. The CDR3 sequence is 14 residues long. Germline CDR1 and CDR2: SGHRS and YFSETQ. V was shortened by 0 bases and J by 2 bases, with 8 bases between the two germline ends. These data are also associated with another study on T cells in Graves' hyperthyroidism and ophthalmopathy. That report adds: Calling Graves' hyperthyroidism stable meant ophthalmopathy did not progress within 18 months.

Sequencing used peripheral blood mononuclear cells (PBMCs), obtained at new diagnosis, from a patient treated with antithyroid drugs. This TCR came from a young woman with Graves disease. The chain links TRBV5-1 to TRBJ1-2; D gene uncertain. CDR3 in DNA: TGCGCCAGCAGCTTGGAGGGCCCCAACTATGGCTACACCTTC. Translating gives CASSLEGPNYGYTF.